This TCR beta chain was found in a study of blood T cells in healthy people across ages. Study conclusions and caveats: Percentage of naive T cells showed a strong correlation with TCR beta diversity. CMV infection status of these donors was not known.

A second 7 to 11 cycle PCR used barcoded and J-beta primers. A single record per CDR3 protein comes from TCRdb applying MiXCR to the 5' RACE reads. The sample shows about 1.1 million distinct CDR3 sequences, 30% to 40% of them seen only once. Healthy individuals of Caucasian origin from Russia, aged roughly 6 to 100, served as donors. As concerns this clonotype: What it recognizes is unknown.

Germline CDR1 and CDR2: ENHRY and SYGVKD. V lost 7 bases and J lost 4, with 17 bases in between. The CDR3 extends over 15 amino acids. Sequenced material: blood. The TCR was taken from a man younger than 30 in good health. V and J are TRBV10-3 and TRBJ2-1, with D perhaps TRBD1 (6 bases). CDR3 in amino acids: CAIMGQIGSYNEQFF. The CDR3 DNA follows: TGTGCCATCATGGGACAAATTGGGTCTTACAATGAGCAGTTCTTC.